Listed below are T cell receptor beta chains from one sample, sequenced in a study of blood T cell repertoires in COVID-19. Sequenced by immunoSEQ multiplex PCR; TCRdb stores in-frame clones only, minus some. This sample has about 35,000 clones, with 87% found just once. Specimen: peripheral blood. Receptor source: a man aged 80 or over with active COVID-19. The CDR3 runs from the conserved cysteine through the conserved F or W. Each record gives: D gene, clone size, J gene, V gene, CDR3 DNA, CDR3 protein. The D gene is left open where the match is weak. Expanded clones are given a class, and other clones once, few, many or no size at all.

TRBD1,NA,TRBJ2-1,TRBV7-2,TGTGCCAGCAGCTTACAACAGGGGAGAAATGAGCAGTTCTTC,CASSLQQGRNEQFF
NA,once,TRBJ1-2,TRBV6-2/TRBV6-3,TGTGCCAGCAGTTACTCGAGCCCCGCGTCGGGCTACACCTTC,CASSYSSPASGYTF
TRBD1,NA,TRBJ2-1,TRBV4-1,TGCGCCAGCAGCCCTGGGGACAGGGGTGGGTACAATGAGCAGTTCTTC,CASSPGDRGGYNEQFF
TRBD2,NA,TRBJ2-7,TRBV10-2,TGCGCCAGCAGAGCCCGGGAGGGGTCCCCCTACGAGCAGTACTTC,CASRAREGSPYEQYF
TRBD1,NA,TRBJ1-2,TRBV4-1,TGCGCCAGCAGCCAAGATCCAACAGGGGACTATGGCTACACCTTC,CASSQDPTGDYGYTF
NA,once,TRBJ1-3,TRBV6-5,TGTGCCAGCAGTTATCTGATGGGCGGAAACACCATATATTTT,CASSYLMGGNTIYF
NA,once,TRBJ2-5,TRBV27,TGTGCCAGCAGAAGAGGACAAGAGACCCAGTACTTC,CASRRGQETQYF
TRBD1,NA,TRBJ2-1,TRBV19,TGTGCCAGTAGTCTCCGTGACAGGGGAGGTGAGCAGTTCTTC,CASSLRDRGGEQFF
TRBD1,once,TRBJ1-6,TRBV3-1/TRBV3-2,TGTGCCAGCAGCCAAGGCAGGGACAGGGAGGAATCCTTCTATAATTCACCCCTCCACTTT,CASSQGRDREESFYNSPLHF
TRBD1,NA,TRBJ2-1,TRBV12-3/TRBV12-4,TGTGCCAACAGCCAGGGGGCTGAGCAGTTCTTC,CANSQGAEQFF
TRBD1,NA,TRBJ2-1,TRBV28,TGTGCCAGCAGTTTACTGGACAGGGGCTACAATGAGCAGTTCTTC,CASSLLDRGYNEQFF
TRBD1,NA,TRBJ2-2,TRBV7-9,TGTGCCAGCAGCCCCCGACAGGGTTTCGCGAACACCGGGGAGCTGTTTTTT,CASSPRQGFANTGELFF
NA,few,TRBJ1-6,TRBV6-5,TGTGCCAGCAGTTACACCTATCCGGGATATAATTCACCCCTCCACTTT,CASSYTYPGYNSPLHF
NA,NA,TRBJ1-1,TRBV28,TGTGCCAGCAGACGCGGGCCTGAAGCTTTCTTT,CASRRGPEAFF
NA,NA,TRBJ2-3,TRBV3-1/TRBV3-2,TGTGCCAGCAGCCAAGTAGGAATGGTTGCAGGATTCACAGATACGCAGTATTTT,CASSQVGMVAGFTDTQYF
NA,NA,TRBJ2-6,TRBV25-1,TGTGCCAGCAGTGAAGCATTCGGCTCTGGGGCCAACGTCCTGACTTTC,CASSEAFGSGANVLTF
NA,NA,TRBJ1-2,TRBV7-2,TGTGCCAGCAGCTTAAAAGGCGGGGGCAACTCTGGCCACACCTTC,CASSLKGGGNSGHTF
TRBD2,NA,TRBJ2-2,TRBV19,TGTGCCACCAGTCAGACTAGCGGGGGATTCACCGGGGAGCTGTTTTTT,CATSQTSGGFTGELFF
NA,few,TRBJ1-2,TRBV19,TGTGCCAGTAGTACCTCCCGCAGGGTAGAGAGTGGCTACACCTTC,CASSTSRRVESGYTF
TRBD1,NA,TRBJ1-1,TRBV18,TGTGCCAGCTCACCTGACAGGGGGACACCTGAAGCTTTCTTT,CASSPDRGTPEAFF
NA,NA,TRBJ2-7,TRBV28,TGTGCCAGCAGTTTCGGAGCCTACTACGAGCAGTACTTC,CASSFGAYYEQYF
TRBD1,NA,TRBJ2-6,TRBV30,TGTGCCTGGATGACAGGGCGTGGGGCCAACGTCCTGACTTTC,CAWMTGRGANVLTF
NA,once,TRBJ1-1,TRBV29-1,TGCAGCGTTGATGGGGCGCGTGGTTTTCGGAACACTGAAGCTTTCTTT,CSVDGARGFRNTEAFF
NA,NA,TRBJ2-5,TRBV9,TGTGCCAGCAGCGTAAGGGACATCCTGGGGGAGACCCAGTACTTC,CASSVRDILGETQYF
NA,few,TRBJ1-1,TRBV30,TGTGCCTGGAGTGTACTGGGAGTGGGATTCGCTGAAGCTTTCTTT,CAWSVLGVGFAEAFF
NA,NA,TRBJ2-2,TRBV27,TGTGCCAGCAGTGGGACTTGGAACACCGGGGAGCTGTTTTTT,CASSGTWNTGELFF
TRBD1,NA,TRBJ1-2,TRBV5-6,TGTGCCAGCAGCTTCCCGGGACAGACCCTCTATGGCTACACCTTC,CASSFPGQTLYGYTF
NA,NA,TRBJ2-1,TRBV11-3,TGTGCCAGCAGCTTAGGCGGGGTTTTAAATGAGCAGTTCTTC,CASSLGGVLNEQFF
NA,NA,TRBJ2-2,TRBV7-2,TGTGCCAGCAGCGCCGGGCAGGGGAGCGGGGAGCTGTTTTTT,CASSAGQGSGELFF
TRBD2,NA,TRBJ2-5,TRBV7-2,TGTGCCAGCAGCCCGCGGGGGGAGACCCAGTACTTC,CASSPRGETQYF
NA,NA,TRBJ1-2,TRBV30,TGTGCCTGGAGTCCTACCCTAAAGTATGGCTACACCTTC,CAWSPTLKYGYTF
TRBD1,NA,TRBJ2-1,TRBV3-1/TRBV3-2,TGTGCCAGCAGCCAAGAAGAGACAGGGGGCTCCTACAATGAGCAGTTCTTC,CASSQEETGGSYNEQFF
TRBD1,NA,TRBJ2-1,TRBV7-8,TGTGCCAGCAGCTTAGCAAGGACAGGGGGCGGAGAGCAGTTCTTC,CASSLARTGGGEQFF
NA,NA,TRBJ1-3,TRBV9,TGTGCCAGCAGTCGGGCGGGAACCTCTGGAAACACCATATATTTT,CASSRAGTSGNTIYF
TRBD2,NA,TRBJ2-2,TRBV5-4,TGTGCCAGCAGCAAGACTAGCGCGAACACCGGGGAGCTGTTTTTT,CASSKTSANTGELFF
NA,NA,TRBJ1-5,TRBV6-1,TGTGCCAGCAGTGAAGCGTCTTACTTACAGCGGGGTCAGCCCCAGCATTTT,CASSEASYLQRGQPQHF
NA,NA,TRBJ2-2,TRBV12-5,TGTGCTAGTGGTTTGTCAGGCGGGATAGGGGCCGGGGAGCTGTTTTTT,CASGLSGGIGAGELFF
NA,NA,TRBJ2-7,TRBV10-3,TGTGCCATCAGTGAGCGGGACGAGCAGTACTTC,CAISERDEQYF
NA,NA,TRBJ2-7,TRBV15,TGTGCCACCAGCAGAGATCTAACAGATACCTACGAGCAGTACTTC,CATSRDLTDTYEQYF
NA,few,TRBJ1-2,TRBV28,TGTGCCAGCAGTTACAGCAGCTATGGCTACACCTTC,CASSYSSYGYTF
NA,NA,TRBJ2-7,TRBV7-2,TGTGCCAGCAGCTTCGGACGGGAATGGGGCGAGCAGTACTTC,CASSFGREWGEQYF
NA,NA,TRBJ1-6,TRBV6-5,TGTGCCAGCAGACTAACAGGGAATAATTCACCCCTCCACTTT,CASRLTGNNSPLHF
TRBD2,NA,TRBJ2-1,TRBV28,TGTGCCAGCAGTCTGCTTCCTCTAGCGGATGAGCAGTTCTTC,CASSLLPLADEQFF
NA,NA,TRBJ1-6,TRBV7-8,TGTGCCAGCAGCCCCTGGAGCTCCTATAATTCACCCCTCCACTTT,CASSPWSSYNSPLHF
TRBD2,few,TRBJ2-7,TRBV6-6,TGTGCCAGCAGTCAGCCTGTAGCGGGAGGGAGGCCGGGCGAGCAGTACTTC,CASSQPVAGGRPGEQYF
NA,NA,TRBJ2-2,TRBV5-5,TGTGCCAGCAGCTTTGGCACGAACACCGGGGAGCTGTTTTTT,CASSFGTNTGELFF
NA,NA,TRBJ2-7,TRBV30,TGTGCCTGGAGTTCCAGGGGTCTGGCCCCCTACGAGCAGTACTTC,CAWSSRGLAPYEQYF
TRBD2,NA,TRBJ2-7,TRBV18,TGTGCCAGCTCACCACTACTAGCGGGAGATTTCGCGCGTGAGCAGTACTTC,CASSPLLAGDFAREQYF
TRBD1,NA,TRBJ2-2,TRBV5-1,TGCGCCAGCAGCTTGACACAGGGGGCGCGATCCGTAGCCGGGGAGCTGTTTTTT,CASSLTQGARSVAGELFF
NA,NA,TRBJ2-7,TRBV18,TGTGCCAGCTCACCGGGAGGCTACGAGCAGTACTTC,CASSPGGYEQYF
TRBD2,NA,TRBJ2-1,TRBV5-4,TGTGCCAGCAGCCTTACTAGCGGGAGTTGGAATGAGCAGTTCTTC,CASSLTSGSWNEQFF
NA,NA,TRBJ1-5,TRBV27,TGTGCCAGCAGCCTTATACAGGGTCAGCCCCAGCATTTT,CASSLIQGQPQHF
NA,NA,TRBJ1-5,TRBV9,TGTGCCAGCAGCGTAGACGGGGTTAGCAATCAGCCCCAGCATTTT,CASSVDGVSNQPQHF
TRBD1,NA,TRBJ1-6,TRBV7-2,TGTGCCAGCAGCCGGGGACAGGGGCTCAATTCACCCCTCCACTTT,CASSRGQGLNSPLHF
NA,NA,TRBJ2-1,TRBV9,TGTGCCAGCAGCGTACGCCAGAACAATGAGCAGTTCTTC,CASSVRQNNEQFF